Below, 26 T cell receptor beta chains from the same sample are listed, as sequenced in a study of OX40 agonist ivuxolimab in advanced cancers. The table came from immunoSEQ multiplex PCR; TCRdb's copy has only in-frame clones and leaves some out. The sample carries approximately 74,000 clones, 90% recorded once. The source material was CD4+ or CD8+ T cells sorted from blood, sampled in a trial of the OX40 agonist ivuxolimab. Source of these receptors: an adult with an advanced solid tumor such as melanoma, head and neck, liver or kidney cancer.

The rearrangement joins TRBV28 to TRBJ1-3, with D maybe TRBD1 (6 bases). Between the trimmed V and J ends, which lost 4 bases and 3 bases, there was a span of 22 bases. The CDR3 runs 18 residues. Per germline, CDR1 MDHEN and CDR2 SYDVKM. This CDR3 reads CASSSRTQQGEVGNTIYF. In nucleotides, the CDR3 is TGTGCCAGCAGTTCACGCACCCAACAGGGTGAGGTTGGAAACACCATATATTTT.

The CDR3 loop reads CASSLGSSIYEQYF. The CDR3 nucleotides read TGTGCCAGCAGCTTAGGCTCCTCCATCTACGAGCAGTACTTC. V is TRBV11-2 and J is TRBJ2-7; D is uncertain. With 1 base removed from V and 3 bases from J, the gap between germline ends came to 10 bases. The V gene's germline CDR1 is SGHAT and CDR2 FQNNGV. The CDR3 has 14 residues.

The genes are TRBV5-1 and TRBJ2-7; 11 bases are shared with TRBD2. Germline trimming cut 3 bases from V and 3 bases from J; bases unmatched to any gene: 5. This CDR3 has 15 residues. Germline CDR1 is SGHRS and CDR2 is YFSETQ. The CDR3 loop reads CASSYSGTSGYEQYF. As DNA, the CDR3 is TGCGCCAGCAGCTACTCCGGGACTAGCGGCTACGAGCAGTACTTC.

This clone was recorded only once. This chain uses TRBV25-1 with TRBJ2-1; 8 bases align to TRBD2. Germline V CDR1 and CDR2: MGHDK, SYGVNS. The CDR3 runs to 16 residues. V gave up 2 bases and J gave up 9 bases; unmatched junction bases: 12. The CDR3 spells CASSETRLAPFGEQFF. The CDR3 DNA is TGTGCCAGCAGTGAAACACGACTAGCGCCATTCGGTGAGCAGTTCTTC. Variable domain in full (rest from reference TRBV25-1 and TRBJ2-1): EADIYQTPRYLVIGTGKKITLECSQTMGHDKMYWYQQDPGMELHLIHYSYGVNSTEKGDLSSESTVSRIRTEHFPLTLESARPSHTSQYLCASSETRLAPFGEQFFGPGTRLTVL.

This clone appeared a single time. The chain recombines TRBV28 with TRBJ2-7, with 7 nucleotides matching TRBD2. The CDR3 is 14 residues long. Germline lookup yields CDR1 MDHEN and CDR2 SYDVKM. V was pared by 2 bases and J by 5 bases, with 6 bases of the junction left unmatched. The CDR3, as DNA: TGTGCCAGCAGTTTAGGCGGGACTACTAACGAGCAGTACTTC. Translation: CASSLGGTTNEQYF.

The V and J genes are TRBV30 and TRBJ1-1; maybe TRBD1 (5 bases). Germline-derived CDR1 and CDR2 are GTSNPN and SVGIG (reference sequence). This CDR3 is built from 13 residues. The ends were cut back, 4 bases at V and 5 bases at J, with 14 bases in the middle. This chain's CDR3 is CAWTPGLGTEAFF. As DNA, the CDR3 is TGTGCCTGGACCCCAGGGCTAGGGACTGAAGCTTTCTTT.

This chain's CDR3 is CSVEKSMNTEAFF. The CDR3 nucleotides read TGCAGCGTTGAGAAGAGTATGAACACTGAAGCTTTCTTT. The gene calls are TRBV29-1 and TRBJ1-1; D is unresolved. V lost 3 bases and J 0 bases, leaving 8 bases between the germline ends. This CDR3 contains 13 residues. Germline values: CDR1 SQVTM, CDR2 ANQGSEA.

The chain has TRBV4-2 and TRBJ1-3; 12 nucleotides align to TRBD1. V shed 0 bases, J shed 4 bases, and the junction held 7 bases outside the gene matches. CDR3 length: 18 residues. Germline assignment: CDR1 LGHNA and CDR2 YNFKEQ. CDR3 DNA: TGTGCCAGCAGCCAAGAGGGACAGGGGGCGGATGGGGGAAACACCATATATTTT. Its protein product is CASSQEGQGADGGNTIYF.

The chain carries TRBV30 and TRBJ2-3, with D possibly being TRBD2 (6 bases). From germline, CDR1 is GTSNPN and CDR2 SVGIG (reference sequence). The V end lost 2 bases, the J end lost 0 bases, and 6 bases lay between the germline ends. This CDR3 has 13 residues. Here the CDR3 reads CAWSSGSTDTQYF. The CDR3 DNA reads TGTGCCTGGAGTAGCGGGAGCACAGATACGCAGTATTTT.

This chain joins TRBV19 and TRBJ2-5; a weak D match, TRBD2 (6 bases). CDR1 and CDR2 (germline): LNHDA, SQIVND (reference sequence). Trimming shortened V by 4 bases and J by 5 bases, and 17 bases separated the two germline ends. The CDR3 loop spans 15 amino acids. This CDR3 reads CASSRGVGLSETQYF. The CDR3 coding sequence is TGTGCCAGTAGTAGAGGGGTAGGACTATCGGAGACCCAGTACTTC. Full variable domain (rest looked up from reference TRBV19 and TRBJ2-5): DGGITQSPKYLFRKEGQNVTLSCEQNLNHDAMYWYRQDPGQGLRLIYYSQIVNDFQKGDIAEGYSVSREKKESFPLTVTSAQKNPTAFYLCASSRGVGLSETQYFGPGTRLLVL.

This clone was observed a handful of times. V and J are TRBV28 and TRBJ2-7, with D unclear. V shed 2 bases and J shed 3 bases, with 2 bases lying between them. The CDR3 has 11 residues. CDR1 MDHEN and CDR2 SYDVKM come from the germline V gene. The CDR3 sequence is CASSLLYEQYF. CDR3 sequence (DNA): TGTGCCAGCAGTTTACTCTACGAGCAGTACTTC.

The chain links TRBV7-9 to TRBJ2-5, with 7 bases lining up with TRBD1. This CDR3 has 15 residues. Losses at the gene ends were 4 bases for V and 3 bases for J; bases not matched to a gene: 8. Germline V gene lookup returns CDR1 SEHNR and CDR2 FQNEAQ (reference sequence). CDR3 sequence reads: CASSSTGAEKETQYF. The CDR3, as DNA: TGTGCCAGCAGCTCTACAGGGGCCGAAAAAGAGACCCAGTACTTC.

The J gene is TRBJ2-2, the V gene TRBV18; D possibly matches TRBD1 or TRBD2 (5 bases each). V was trimmed by 6 bases and J by 4 bases, leaving 9 bases between them. This CDR3 is built from 13 residues. Looked up from germline, CDR1 is KGHSH and CDR2 is LQKENI. CDR3 sequence (DNA): TGTGCCAGCTCGCTAGGGACCACCGGGGAGCTGTTTTTT. Translating it yields CASSLGTTGELFF.

The chain recombines TRBV18 with TRBJ1-2, with no clear D. V gave up 0 bases and J gave up 2 bases, with 10 bases separating them. Germline lookup yields CDR1 KGHSH and CDR2 LQKENI. The CDR3 is 15 amino acids. CDR3: CASSPPVGQNYGYTF. The CDR3 DNA reads TGTGCCAGCTCACCACCGGTTGGGCAAAACTATGGCTACACCTTC.

The chain couples TRBV7-3 to TRBJ2-1, with a possible D match to TRBD2 (6 bases). The CDR3 covers 16 residues. Germline CDR1 SGHTA, CDR2 FQGTGA. Trimming pared 3 bases from V and 1 base from J, leaving 13 bases between. The CDR3 DNA reads TGTGCCAGCAGCTTTACAGCGGGCAGGTCCTACAATGAGCAGTTCTTC. It yields the protein CASSFTAGRSYNEQFF.

This clone appeared once. The chain joins TRBV30 to TRBJ2-7; a possible D gene is TRBD2 (7 bases). CDR3 length: 12 amino acids. Looked up from germline, CDR1 is GTSNPN and CDR2 is SVGIG (reference sequence). Trimming cost V 5 bases and J 5 bases, with 13 bases left between them. CDR3 in DNA: TGTGCCTGGGGCGGGGGCTCAAACGAGCAGTACTTC. It is translated as CAWGGGSNEQYF.

The chain recombines TRBV7-9 with TRBJ2-7; 12 bases align to TRBD2. The V gene's germline CDR1 is SEHNR and CDR2 FQNEAQ (reference sequence). The CDR3 spans 15 residues. The V and J ends lost 5 bases and 4 bases, in that order; junction bases with no gene match: 6. In DNA form, the CDR3 reads TGTGCCAGCAGCCCTTGGACTAGCGGGACATACGAGCAGTACTTC. Its protein is CASSPWTSGTYEQYF.

This chain joins TRBV19 and TRBJ2-1, with 9 nucleotides matching TRBD2. In germline, CDR1 is LNHDA, CDR2 SQIVND (reference sequence). This CDR3 has 15 residues. V shed 7 bases, J shed 4 bases, and the junction held 8 bases outside the gene matches. DNA for the CDR3: TGTGCCAGTAAATCCTTCGCGGGAGGGTACAATGAGCAGTTCTTC. This encodes CASKSFAGGYNEQFF. Filled out from reference TRBV19 and TRBJ2-1, the complete variable domain reads DGGITQSPKYLFRKEGQNVTLSCEQNLNHDAMYWYRQDPGQGLRLIYYSQIVNDFQKGDIAEGYSVSREKKESFPLTVTSAQKNPTAFYLCASKSFAGGYNEQFFGPGTRLTVL.

Here the CDR3 reads CATSKALGRLNTGELFF. Written as DNA, the CDR3 is TGTGCCACCAGCAAAGCGCTCGGGCGGCTGAACACCGGGGAGCTGTTTTTT. The genes are TRBV15 and TRBJ2-2; D unresolved. The V gene lost 4 bases and the J gene lost 1 base, with 16 bases spanning the gap. The CDR3 is 17 residues long. Germline V lookup: CDR1 LNHNV, CDR2 YYDKDF (reference sequence).

This chain uses TRBV11-1 with TRBJ2-1; 10 positions agree with TRBD2. The CDR3 contains 15 residues. The junction had 7 bases not matched to a gene; V was cut back by 4 bases and J by 7 bases. Per the germline V gene, CDR1 is SGHAT and CDR2 is FQDESV (reference sequence). CDR3 in amino acids: CASSWSGRAWNEQFF. The DNA for the CDR3 is TGTGCCAGCAGCTGGAGCGGGAGGGCCTGGAATGAGCAGTTCTTC.

The rearrangement links TRBV7-3 to TRBJ2-5, with TRBD1 matching over 10 bases. The CDR3 is 15 amino acids. The germline V gene encodes CDR1 SGHTA and CDR2 FQGTGA. V lost 5 bases to trimming and J lost 1 base; unmatched junction nucleotides: 4. The CDR3 sequence is CASSRDRGPQETQYF. In DNA, the CDR3 is TGTGCCAGCAGCCGTGACAGGGGGCCCCAAGAGACCCAGTACTTC. Combining the CDR3 with reference TRBV7-3 and TRBJ2-5 gives the whole variable domain GAGVSQTPSNKVTEKGKYVELRCDPISGHTALYWYRQSLGQGPEFLIYFQGTGAADDSGLPNDRFFAVRPEGSVSTLKIQRTERGDSAVYLCASSRDRGPQETQYFGPGTRLLVL.

The CDR3 sequence: CAWSVGAETQYF. CDR3 in DNA: TGTGCCTGGAGTGTTGGAGCAGAGACCCAGTACTTC. This chain joins TRBV30 and TRBJ2-5; D remains unclear. The CDR3 loop spans 12 amino acids. V gave up 0 bases and J gave up 4 bases, with 6 bases separating them. Germline CDR1 is GTSNPN and CDR2 is SVGIG (reference sequence).

This chain uses TRBV6-5 with TRBJ1-2; TRBD1 agrees at 9 bases. V trimming: 8 bases; J trimming: 8 bases; junction bases outside the gene matches: 6. The CDR3 is 12 amino acids. In germline, CDR1 is MNHEY, CDR2 SVGAGI. The CDR3 coding sequence is TGTGCCAGCCTGGGACAGGGTGTCGGCTACACCTTC. Residues: CASLGQGVGYTF.

This clone was detected ten times or more. This chain connects TRBV4-1 to TRBJ1-5; 12 bases are shared with TRBD1. The CDR3 length is 16 residues. Germline V gene sequence: CDR1 MGHRA, CDR2 YSYEKL. The junction had 7 bases not matched to a gene; V was cut back by 4 bases and J by 6 bases. This CDR3 is CASSPGQGAPGQPQHF. In nucleotides, the CDR3 is TGCGCCAGCAGCCCGGGACAGGGGGCACCGGGTCAGCCCCAGCATTTT.

V is TRBV5-1 and J is TRBJ2-1, with D uncertain. The V gene lost 1 base and the J gene lost 6 bases, with 14 bases spanning the gap. There are 15 residues in the CDR3. Germline loops: CDR1 SGHRS, CDR2 YFSETQ. Here the CDR3 reads CASSLRSNNFNEQFF. DNA of the CDR3: TGCGCCAGCAGCTTGAGGTCCAACAACTTCAATGAGCAGTTCTTC. Variable domain in full (rest from reference TRBV5-1 and TRBJ2-1): KAGVTQTPRYLIKTRGQQVTLSCSPISGHRSVSWYQQTPGQGLQFLFEYFSETQRNKGNFPGRFSGRQFSNSRSEMNVSTLELGDSALYLCASSLRSNNFNEQFFGPGTRLTVL.

This chain uses TRBV4-3 with TRBJ2-7, with 10 bases that match TRBD2. V shed 1 base and J 5 bases; nucleotides not matched to a gene: 17. The CDR3 runs to 19 residues. CDR1 and CDR2 (germline): LGHNA, YSLEER. The CDR3 region has the DNA TGCGCCAGCAGCCAAGTTGGAGGGCTTGGTAGCGGGAGGTCCAACGAGCAGTACTTC. Its translation is CASSQVGGLGSGRSNEQYF.